A selection of T cell receptor beta chains follows, all from one sample in a study of T cell clones after liver transplantation. TCRdb's copy holds only in-frame clones and misses some; the assay was immunoSEQ multiplex PCR. The table records some 80,000 clones, around 84% of them present only once. The sample consisted of CD4+ T cells from blood, taken 48 months after liver transplant. The receptor set was obtained from a human patient who received a liver transplant. The graft donor may account for some of the T cells. Each CDR3 is given with its conserved first and last residue. The D gene is left open where the match is weak. Where a row states a size, it is once, few, many or the class of an expanded clone; other rows omit it.

TRBJ2-5	medium-sized	TRBV21-1	.	CASSKAHPRSWETQYF	TGTGCCAGCAGCAAAGCGCATCCGAGGAGCTGGGAGACCCAGTACTTC
TRBJ1-2	.	TRBV5-1	TRBD1	CASSMTGTGDGYTF	TGCGCCAGCAGCATGACCGGGACAGGGGACGGCTACACCTTC
TRBJ2-3	.	TRBV5-1	.	CASSPATTSYTDTQYF	TGCGCCAGCAGCCCCGCGACAACCAGTTACACAGATACGCAGTATTTT
TRBJ2-7	.	TRBV7-9	.	CASSPVPNTYEQYF	TGTGCCAGCAGCCCAGTCCCTAATACCTACGAGCAGTACTTC
TRBJ2-3	.	TRBV5-4	.	CASSWKGTDTQYF	TGTGCCAGCAGCTGGAAGGGCACAGATACGCAGTATTTT
TRBJ2-3	.	TRBV15	TRBD1	CATSRDRGPADTQYF	TGTGCCACCAGCAGAGACAGGGGGCCTGCAGATACGCAGTATTTT
TRBJ1-6	.	TRBV7-9	.	CASSLNQGGSPLHF	TGTGCCAGCAGCTTAAATCAGGGTGGTTCACCCCTCCACTTT
TRBJ1-3	.	TRBV6-5	.	CASFPSTQSGNTIYF	TGTGCCAGTTTTCCTTCCACCCAATCTGGAAACACCATATATTTT
TRBJ1-2	medium-sized	TRBV6-5	.	CASRDRIYGYTF	TGTGCCAGCAGAGACAGGATCTATGGCTACACCTTC
TRBJ2-2	.	TRBV19	TRBD2	CASSGAGGPTGELFF	TGTGCCAGTAGTGGGGCGGGGGGACCCACCGGGGAGCTGTTTTTT
TRBJ2-3	.	TRBV7-2	TRBD2	CASSLEGPGGSDTQYF	TGTGCCAGCAGCTTAGAGGGTCCCGGGGGGTCGGATACGCAGTATTTT
TRBJ1-5	.	TRBV5-5	.	CASSLRAGQDQPQHF	TGTGCCAGCAGCTTGAGGGCAGGGCAAGATCAGCCCCAGCATTTT
TRBJ1-2	.	TRBV4-3	.	CASSQDASGYTF	TGCGCCAGCAGCCAAGACGCGAGTGGCTACACCTTC
TRBJ2-7	.	TRBV5-1	TRBD1	CASSTGQGSEQYF	TGCGCCAGCAGCACCGGACAGGGAAGCGAGCAGTACTTC
TRBJ2-5	.	TRBV7-2	TRBD1	CASSLSQGQETQYF	TGTGCCAGCAGCTTATCACAGGGGCAAGAGACCCAGTACTTC
TRBJ2-2	.	TRBV7-2	TRBD2	CASSSIAGHNTGELFF	TGTGCCAGCAGCTCCATAGCGGGTCATAACACCGGGGAGCTGTTTTTT
TRBJ2-7	once	TRBV25-1	.	CASSKGASYEQYF	TGTGCCAGCTCCAAAGGAGCCTCCTACGAGCAGTACTTC
TRBJ1-2	.	TRBV29-1	.	CSVGPIGSGNYGYTF	TGCAGCGTTGGCCCTATCGGGTCCGGGAACTATGGCTACACCTTC
TRBJ2-3	.	TRBV7-2	.	CASSLVGVAASTDTQYF	TGTGCCAGCAGCTTAGTCGGGGTGGCGGCTAGCACAGATACGCAGTATTTT
TRBJ2-2	once	TRBV11-2	.	CASRQGTGDTGELFF	TGTGCCAGCAGACAAGGGACGGGAGACACCGGGGAGCTGTTTTTT
TRBJ2-5	once	TRBV5-4	TRBD2	CASSRGLAGDQETQYF	TGTGCCAGCAGCCGGGGACTAGCGGGGGACCAAGAGACCCAGTACTTC
TRBJ2-2	once	TRBV7-9	.	CASSPAPTGELFF	TGTGCCAGCAGCCCCGCCCCCACCGGGGAGCTGTTTTTT
TRBJ2-3	.	TRBV11-3	TRBD2	CASSPGLAGPKRQYF	TGTGCCAGCAGCCCGGGACTAGCGGGGCCCAAGAGGCAGTATTTT
TRBJ1-2	.	TRBV2	TRBD1	CASSETGQGGYTF	TGTGCCAGCAGTGAAACAGGACAGGGCGGCTACACCTTC
TRBJ2-7	.	TRBV10-3	TRBD1	CAIGTALYEQYF	TGTGCCATAGGGACAGCCCTCTACGAGCAGTACTTC
TRBJ2-1	.	TRBV7-2	TRBD1	CASSQQGSSYNEQFF	TGTGCCAGCAGCCAACAGGGGAGCTCCTACAATGAGCAGTTCTTC
TRBJ1-2	.	TRBV27	.	CASSFRGGEGYTF	TGTGCCAGCAGTTTTAGAGGGGGAGAGGGCTACACCTTC
TRBJ2-1	.	TRBV5-1	TRBD1	CASSHRQGASYNEQFF	TGCGCCAGCAGCCACAGACAGGGGGCGTCCTACAATGAGCAGTTCTTC
TRBJ1-1	.	TRBV25-1	TRBD1	CASSNYGTGDTEAFF	TGTGCCAGCAGTAACTACGGGACAGGGGACACTGAAGCTTTCTTT
TRBJ1-5	.	TRBV6-5	TRBD1	CASSGTGTQPQHF	TGTGCCAGCAGTGGGACAGGGACTCAGCCCCAGCATTTT
TRBJ2-1	once	TRBV10-3	.	CAISAAGSYNEQFF	TGTGCCATCAGTGCGGCAGGGTCCTACAATGAGCAGTTCTTC
TRBJ2-3	.	TRBV5-6	.	CASRSTKRPRRTDTQYF	TGTGCCAGCAGATCCACTAAGCGCCCCAGGCGCACAGATACGCAGTATTTT
TRBJ1-3	.	TRBV5-5	.	CASSPGTSLSGNTIYF	TGTGCCAGCAGCCCCGGGACATCATTGTCTGGAAACACCATATATTTT
TRBJ2-1	.	TRBV5-1	TRBD2	CASSLAAGSGRAQGEQFF	TGCGCCAGCAGCTTGGCCGCGGGTAGCGGGAGGGCCCAAGGTGAGCAGTTCTTC
TRBJ1-6	.	TRBV11-3	.	CASSLSRNSPLHF	TGTGCCAGCAGCTTAAGCAGGAATTCACCCCTCCACTTT
TRBJ2-5	.	TRBV6-1	.	CASSEAGLYQETQYF	TGTGCCAGCAGTGAAGCTGGGCTATACCAAGAGACCCAGTACTTC
TRBJ2-1	once	TRBV27	TRBD1	CASRDRGGEQFF	TGTGCCAGCAGAGACAGGGGTGGTGAGCAGTTCTTC
TRBJ2-7	.	TRBV19	TRBD1	CASMRTGAYEQYF	TGTGCCAGTATGCGGACAGGCGCCTACGAGCAGTACTTC
TRBJ1-2	.	TRBV9	TRBD1	CASSGRQGKDYGYTF	TGTGCCAGCAGCGGACGACAGGGAAAAGACTATGGCTACACCTTC
TRBJ1-2	.	TRBV25-1	.	CASSVQAAFGYTF	TGTGCCAGCAGTGTTCAGGCAGCTTTCGGCTACACCTTC
TRBJ2-3	.	TRBV9	TRBD2	CASSVVVAGSPDTQYF	TGTGCCAGCAGCGTAGTGGTAGCGGGGTCTCCAGATACGCAGTATTTT
TRBJ2-6	once	TRBV10-3	.	CAISDRGSGANVLTF	TGTGCCATCAGTGACCGCGGCTCCGGGGCCAACGTCCTGACTTTC
TRBJ1-6	.	TRBV7-9	.	CASSLEVSPLHF	TGTGCCAGCAGCTTAGAGGTTTCACCCCTCCACTTT
TRBJ2-3	.	TRBV7-6	.	CASSLAEDTQYF	TGTGCCAGCAGCTTAGCGGAAGATACGCAGTATTTT
TRBJ1-3	.	TRBV28	.	CASSLQPNSGNTIYF	TGTGCCAGCAGTTTACAGCCCAACTCTGGAAACACCATATATTTT
TRBJ2-1	once	TRBV4-2	TRBD2	CASSAVGGVAWGNEQFF	TGTGCCAGCAGCGCGGTCGGGGGGGTCGCTTGGGGCAATGAGCAGTTCTTC
TRBJ2-1	.	TRBV28	TRBD2	CASSLKPSGSEQFF	TGTGCCAGCAGTTTAAAGCCTAGCGGGTCAGAGCAGTTCTTC
TRBJ1-4	.	TRBV2	.	CASRKQNEKLFF	TGTGCCAGCAGAAAGCAAAATGAAAAACTGTTTTTT
TRBJ2-6	.	TRBV7-3	TRBD2	CASSFGLAGSSGANVLTF	TGTGCCAGCAGCTTCGGACTAGCGGGCAGCTCTGGGGCCAACGTCCTGACTTTC
TRBJ2-7	few	TRBV20-1	.	CSARDSYEQYF	TGCAGTGCTAGAGATAGCTACGAGCAGTACTTC
TRBJ2-7	few	TRBV10-3	.	CASTGSSYEQYF	TGTGCCAGCACCGGGTCCTCCTACGAGCAGTACTTC
TRBJ1-2	.	TRBV19	.	CASSFKRGANYGYTF	TGTGCCAGTAGTTTTAAAAGGGGTGCTAACTATGGCTACACCTTC
TRBJ1-1	.	TRBV7-2	.	CASSLGQVNTEAFF	TGTGCCAGCAGCTTAGGCCAGGTGAACACTGAAGCTTTCTTT
TRBJ2-2	.	TRBV6-4	TRBD1	CASSQQGFAGELFF	TGTGCCAGCAGTCAACAGGGGTTTGCCGGGGAGCTGTTTTTT
TRBJ2-3	.	TRBV27	.	CASSLSVRTDTQYF	TGTGCCAGCAGTTTATCAGTGAGGACAGATACGCAGTATTTT